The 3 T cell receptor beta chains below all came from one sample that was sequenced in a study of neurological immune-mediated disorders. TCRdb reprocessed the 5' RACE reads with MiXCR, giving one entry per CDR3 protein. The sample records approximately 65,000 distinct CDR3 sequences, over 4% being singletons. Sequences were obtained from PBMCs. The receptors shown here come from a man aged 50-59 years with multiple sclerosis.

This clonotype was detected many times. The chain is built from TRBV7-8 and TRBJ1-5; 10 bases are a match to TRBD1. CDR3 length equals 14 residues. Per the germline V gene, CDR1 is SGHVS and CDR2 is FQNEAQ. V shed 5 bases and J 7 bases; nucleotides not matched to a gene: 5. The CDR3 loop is CASSPGTGDQPQHF. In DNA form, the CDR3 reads TGTGCCAGCAGCCCGGGGACAGGGGACCAGCCCCAGCATTTT.

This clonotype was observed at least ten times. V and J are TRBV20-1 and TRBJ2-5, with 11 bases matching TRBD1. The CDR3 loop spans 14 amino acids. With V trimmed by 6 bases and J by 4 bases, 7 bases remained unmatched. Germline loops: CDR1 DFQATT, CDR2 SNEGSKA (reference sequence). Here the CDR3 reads CSAPEDRGRETQYF. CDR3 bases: TGCAGTGCCCCGGAGGACAGGGGGCGAGAGACCCAGTACTTC.

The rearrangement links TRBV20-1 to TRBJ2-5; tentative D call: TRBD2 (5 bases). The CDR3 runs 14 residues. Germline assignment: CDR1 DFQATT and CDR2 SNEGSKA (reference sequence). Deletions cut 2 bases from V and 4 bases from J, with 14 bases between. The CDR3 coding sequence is TGCAGTGCTAGACGTAGGCTAGCTCGAGAGACCCAGTACTTC. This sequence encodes CSARRRLARETQYF.